This TCR beta chain comes out of a study of cytomegalovirus exposure and HLA in healthy donors (dated by TCRdb to about 2017). Regarding the complete study: In an earlier analysis of some 610 of the donors, 276 Gb of sequence data and 95 million to 130 million unique TCR beta sequences from 150 million to 200 million T cells were reported. Approximately 310 gigabases of sequencing data and around 88 million unique TCR sequences made up an early release that covered several hundred HLA-typed donors. Of the approximately 400 genotyped donors, 81% were placed in the genetic ancestry cluster associated with self-reported Caucasian donors. The study aimed to test whether signatures of past pathogen exposure could be identified by cataloging public T cell receptors. The T cell repertoires of 666 subjects were profiled by immunosequencing and related to cytomegalovirus serostatus. Besides the first cohort of about 730 subjects, a separate validation cohort made up of 120 different subjects was used. To predict cytomegalovirus infection status, the study combined high-throughput TCR immunosequencing, statistical association of individual TCRs with disease status, and machine learning. A later analysis re-examined previously published TCR beta repertoires from 600 to 700 donors and added high-resolution HLA genotyping to investigate patterns of TCR occurrence. The later analysis used no new phenotypic data to find candidate immune exposures, relying instead on TCR beta sequences and their occurrence across donors. An earlier analysis of some 500 of the donors applied high-throughput TCR beta sequencing to assess whether each TCR beta V gene segment acted as functional or pseudogenic. Alongside the repertoire data, information on donor age, sex, ethnicity and CMV serostatus was compiled. Genome-wide SNP genotypes for about 65% of the 666 donors were used in a later genetic analysis, which treated that subset as a discovery cohort. Every discovery cohort repertoire had been produced on one sequencing platform. Class I and class II HLA loci were covered by the typing at four-digit resolution. Typing coverage differed by locus: A, B, C, DRB1 and DQB1 were typed in about 629-640 donors, DQA1 in 522, DPA1 in some 610, and DPB1 in around 440. Roughly 5 DR-DQ haplotypes were handled as single units for association and clustering, since linkage in the cohort was strong. Among some 410 genotyped donors of the cohort, an average of 235,054 unique TCR beta nucleotide sequences were sequenced per donor, roughly 18% of them non-productive.

In total, more than 500 healthy bone marrow donors made up the cohort. At the time of sampling, all cohort members were nominally healthy, though unrecorded immune exposures were likely present. The donor was CMV seronegative and was included in the group of several hundred seronegative cohort members. A peripheral blood sample was provided by each donor, and peripheral blood mononuclear cells were used for TCR beta sequencing. Genomic DNA extraction from the blood cell samples was performed with the Qiagen DNeasy Blood Extraction Kit. General study outcomes and caveats: In both the original and validation cohorts, the classifier was reported to diagnose cytomegalovirus status with high specificity and sensitivity. A further reported finding was that TCR beta sequences accurately predicted the HLA-A and HLA-B alleles for most subjects in the first cohort. Because counts were too low, some 17 rarely observed V segments, including chromosome 9 orphons, were excluded from the earlier analysis of 500 to 700 of the donors. A few of the identified cytomegalovirus-associated TCR beta chains were confirmed in vitro to be specific for cytomegalovirus antigens. The authors suggested that the approach could potentially be extended to other disease states and immunological phenotypes. According to a later genetic analysis, donors in an Asian-associated ancestry cluster had fewer N-insertions in productive TCRs than the roughly 670-donor mean. An association between a missense DCLRE1C variant and V-gene and J-gene trimming of TCR beta chains was found in a later genetic analysis and replicated in an independent cohort. Across donors, most TCR sequences were observed very rarely, whereas some public TCRs were present in many individuals. Correlated functional status among segregating V segments might reflect linkage disequilibrium, but an unknown experimental factor could not be ruled out. Because HLA typing was unavailable for some donors at each locus, only the typed subset was used in association tests. Specific HLA alleles were associated with more than 15,000 TCR beta sequences at a false discovery rate of 0.05 in a later analysis. Only TCR beta chains were sequenced in this cohort, and the absence of alpha or paired-chain data limited detectable features. In an earlier analysis of 587 of the donors, most TCR beta V segments appeared in productive rearrangements about 87% or about 30% of the time, broadly matching IMGT annotations. According to a later analysis, most CMV-associated TCR beta chains appeared to be HLA-restricted, and the HLA associations seemed to be driven largely by CMV exposure. For the cohort, immune exposure information was limited to CMV serostatus. Sequencing depth was assumed to be roughly uniform across donors in the presence/absence analyses, though that assumption may not hold. The study gave a list of 150 to 200 TCR beta chains associated with cytomegalovirus. Some IMGT-functional V segments, including TRBV6-2 and TRBV6-3, could not be distinguished by the 87-base-pair reads and were therefore excluded. Several of the top co-occurrence clusters appeared to be linked to parvovirus B19, influenza, CMV and Epstein-Barr virus, according to a later analysis. In a later analysis, HLA-associated TCR beta chains showed more clonal expansion and lower generation probabilities than non-associated chains that were equally common. In a later analysis, the rate of TCR association differed among HLA loci, with DRB1 alleles having the most associated TCRs and HLA-C alleles having the fewest. A cluster of highly shared sequence variants was judged likely to be a technical artifact of the sequencing pipeline. Strong co-occurrence of HLA alleles, especially DR and DQ, made assigning TCR associations to individual alleles difficult.

Including cysteine and phenylalanine, the CDR3 has 14 amino acids. Left in the record is the CDR3 DNA by itself, 42 bases read in frame from the first base. The germline V gene provides CDR1 MNHEY and CDR2 SVGAGI. From V the trimming removes 0 bases and from J it removes 5 bases, while the gene matches leave 3 bases of the junction unaccounted for. Receptors were amplified or captured by the immunoSEQ multiplex PCR assay. The multiplex PCR relied on a mix of 60 forward primers for TCR Vbeta segments and 13 reverse primers for TCR Jbeta segments. The CDR3 region of rearranged TCR beta genes was amplified from genomic DNA by a multiplex PCR assay. Amplified TCR beta libraries were sequenced as 87-base-pair reads on the Illumina HiSeq System. In the original analysis: A later analysis tallied tens of millions of unique TCR beta chains across the 600 to 700 repertoires, and some 10 million of those chains were shared by two or more donors. To remove PCR and sequencing errors, raw reads were error-corrected and collapsed into unique sequences using a nearest-neighbor algorithm that merged closely related sequences. Alignment of CDR3 sequences to IMGT reference sequences was used to assign V, D and J gene segments. For a sequence to be retained, a match of at least six nucleotides to both a V gene segment and a J gene segment was required. A rearrangement was called productive if the CDR3 had no stop codons and remained in frame with V and J, and every other rearrangement was called non-productive. CDR3 was defined by IMGT convention, running from the second conserved V-encoded cysteine to the conserved J-encoded phenylalanine. Sequences without an unambiguous match to a single V gene segment were excluded from the earlier analysis of over 500 of the donors. In an earlier analysis of approximately 590 of the donors, a V segment was called functional when productive rearrangements were above 56.7%, and segregating when the standard deviation between donors exceeded 5%. A statistical classification framework was built to diagnose cytomegalovirus status from the catalog of TCR beta chain sequences. In a later analysis, TCR nucleotide sequences were compared against IMGT/GENE-DB human TR gene sequences so that V and J genes could be assigned. The TCRdist pipeline was used in a later analysis to assign CDR3 sequences and most-parsimonious VDJ recombination scenarios. In a later analysis, each TCR beta chain was defined by its CDR3 amino acid sequence together with its V-gene family, and reads without a unique V-gene family were excluded. As a way to deal with suspected cross-contamination and a sequencing artifact, a later analysis dropped roughly 620 nucleotide sequences that were highly shared and had low generation probability. In a later analysis, a clonal expansion index for each public chain was calculated from normalized within-repertoire ranks of inferred template counts. In a later analysis, generation probabilities were computed using a VDJ recombination model fitted to out-of-frame rearrangements, and the results were checked against IGoR. A later analysis scored TCR-TCR, TCR-HLA and TCR-CMV co-occurrence with hypergeometric tests, applying a repertoire-size bias correction to TCR pairs. False discovery rates were estimated in a later analysis by permuting HLA or CMV assignments 20 times. In a later analysis, co-occurring TCRs were grouped using DBSCAN, with TCRdist sequence similarity added in when clustering inside HLA-allele-positive subsets. For co-occurrence clustering, repertoires with fewer than 30,000 or more than 120,000 public chains were excluded, along with about five repertoires with anomalous nucleotide sharing. Entries here come from immuneACCESS through TCRdb and include only in-frame sequences with V and J called. Some clones fail to appear in such tables; in the studies checked, an unresolved V gene covers under half of the shortfall, and the cause of the remainder is unknown. The V and J calls and clone size come from that table; D and trimming were worked out from the DNA. This sample gives approximately 200,000 clones in total; 65% to 90% of them show up just once. Together, the top ten hold 2% to 2.5% of the sample.

Regarding this clone: Its antigen specificity is not known. Base qualities were left out, and no much larger clone turns up one base away.

The sequencing sample was made of PBMCs. The sequence was collected from a woman in her forties or fifties in good health and CMV-seronegative. This sequence uses TRBV6-5 and TRBJ2-7, with TRBD1 identical over 8 junction bases. In nucleotides, the sequence is TGTGCCAGCAGTTACTCGGGGACAGGAAACGAGCAGTACTTC. Its translation is CASSYSGTGNEQYF.